Detailed here is one TCR beta chain. Antigen specificity is unknown. The record originates from a study of blood T cells in healthy people across ages. For the second PCR, which ran for about 6 to 11 cycles, a sample-barcoded 5' primer and a J-beta primer mix were used. TCRdb fed the 5' RACE reads into MiXCR, producing one record per CDR3 protein. Among 1.5 million or so distinct CDR3 sequences, 40% to 50% were seen once, and the ten largest hold 7.9%. Study-level points and caveats: Long-lived and aged donors differed, with more naive CD4+ cells and higher diversity in the long-lived.

Trimming cost V 1 base and J 7 bases; bases outside gene matches: 4. This CDR3 is built from 14 residues. Per sample, extraction of total RNA gave at least 5.5 micrograms in every case. The chain recombines TRBV12-3 or TRBV12-4 with TRBJ2-3; TRBD2 matches at 8 bases. The sequencing input was blood. The source is a woman between 18 and 30 years old in good health. CDR3 nucleotides: TGTGCCAGCAGTTTAGGGCGGGGGGCTCATACGCAGTATTTT. This codes for CASSLGRGAHTQYF.